The sequence of this TCR beta chain was determined in a study of blood T cell repertoires in COVID-19. Overall study context: The United States, Italy and Spain provided the acute and convalescent COVID-19 samples. Sources were T cells, B-cell-depleted T cells, or PBMCs; the material itself was cDNA or gDNA.

As originally analysed: By means of reference gene primer amplification, nucleated cell counts were estimated. The repertoire was sequenced with immunoSEQ multiplex PCR; TCRdb's copy has only in-frame clones and lacks some. V and J calls and clone size are as listed in that table; D and trimming were resolved from the DNA. The sample lists around 47,000 clones, around nine tenths occurring once. The source of this sequence is a man aged 45-60 years with active COVID-19. The source material was peripheral blood.

The CDR3, as DNA: TGTGCCAGCAGTGTCGTGGGGCAGGGGATTGGCTACGAGCAGTACTTC. As protein: CASSVVGQGIGYEQYF. The V call is TRBV28, the J call TRBJ2-7, with D possibly being TRBD1 (6 bases). Germline V CDR1 and CDR2: MDHEN, SYDVKM. V was clipped by 5 bases and J by 3 bases, with 20 bases between them. The CDR3 runs to 16 residues.